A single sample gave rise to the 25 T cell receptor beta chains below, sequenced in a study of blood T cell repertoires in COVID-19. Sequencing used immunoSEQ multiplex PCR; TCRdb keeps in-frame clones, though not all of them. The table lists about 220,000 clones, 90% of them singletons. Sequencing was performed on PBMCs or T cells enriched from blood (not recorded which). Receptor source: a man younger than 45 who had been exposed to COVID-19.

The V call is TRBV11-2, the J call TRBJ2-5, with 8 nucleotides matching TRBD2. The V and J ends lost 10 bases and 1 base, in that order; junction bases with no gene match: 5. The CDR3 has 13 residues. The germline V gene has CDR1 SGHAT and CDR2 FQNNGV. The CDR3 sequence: CATLSGSQETQYF. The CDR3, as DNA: TGTGCCACTTTAAGCGGGAGCCAAGAGACCCAGTACTTC.

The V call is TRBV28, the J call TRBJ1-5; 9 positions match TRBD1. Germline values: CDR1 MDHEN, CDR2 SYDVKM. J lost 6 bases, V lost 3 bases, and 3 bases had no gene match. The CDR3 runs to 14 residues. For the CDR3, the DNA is TGTGCCAGCAGTTTTCAACAGGGGGCTCAGCCCCAGCATTTT. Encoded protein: CASSFQQGAQPQHF.

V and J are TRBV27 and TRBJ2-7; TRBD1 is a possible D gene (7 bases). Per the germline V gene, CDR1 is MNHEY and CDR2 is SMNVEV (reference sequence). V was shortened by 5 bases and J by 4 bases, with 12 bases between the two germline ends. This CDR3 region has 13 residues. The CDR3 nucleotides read TGTGCCAGCAGTCCACAGGGGAGGTACGAGCAGTACTTC. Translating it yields CASSPQGRYEQYF.

This CDR3 reads CASSPLLTTNTEAFF. The CDR3 nucleotides read TGTGCCAGCAGTCCCCTCCTGACTACGAACACTGAAGCTTTCTTT. The rearrangement uses TRBV27 and TRBJ1-1; no clear D gene. Germline-derived CDR1 and CDR2 are MNHEY and SMNVEV (reference sequence). The length of the CDR3 is 15 residues. Trimming pared 5 bases from V and 1 base from J, leaving 14 bases between.

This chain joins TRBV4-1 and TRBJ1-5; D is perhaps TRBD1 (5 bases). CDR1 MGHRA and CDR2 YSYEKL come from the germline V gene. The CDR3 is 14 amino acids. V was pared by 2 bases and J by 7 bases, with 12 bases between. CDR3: CASSQLGGLQPQHF. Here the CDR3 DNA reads TGCGCCAGCAGCCAATTGGGGGGGTTACAGCCCCAGCATTTT.

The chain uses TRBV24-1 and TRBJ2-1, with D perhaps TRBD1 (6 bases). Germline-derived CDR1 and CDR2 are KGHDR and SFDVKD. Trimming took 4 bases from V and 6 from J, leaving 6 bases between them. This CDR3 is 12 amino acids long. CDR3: CATSEGGNEQFF. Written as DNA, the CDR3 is TGTGCCACCAGTGAAGGGGGCAATGAGCAGTTCTTC.

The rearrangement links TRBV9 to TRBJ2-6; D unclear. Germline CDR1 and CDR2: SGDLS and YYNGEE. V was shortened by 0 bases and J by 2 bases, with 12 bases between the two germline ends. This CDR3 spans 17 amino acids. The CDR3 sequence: CASSVGRPETGANVLTF. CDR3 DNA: TGTGCCAGCAGCGTAGGGCGGCCCGAGACTGGGGCCAACGTCCTGACTTTC.

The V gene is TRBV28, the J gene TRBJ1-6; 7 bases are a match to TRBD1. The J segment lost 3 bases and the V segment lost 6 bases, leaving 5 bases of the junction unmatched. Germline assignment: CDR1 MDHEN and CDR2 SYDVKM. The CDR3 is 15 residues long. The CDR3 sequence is CASRTGTDYNSPLHF. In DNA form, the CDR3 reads TGTGCCAGCAGGACCGGGACAGACTATAATTCACCCCTCCACTTT.

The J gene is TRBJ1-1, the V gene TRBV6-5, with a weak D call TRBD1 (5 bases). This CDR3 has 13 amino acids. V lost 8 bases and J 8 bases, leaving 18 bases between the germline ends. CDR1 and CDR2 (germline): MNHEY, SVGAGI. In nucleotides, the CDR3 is TGTGCCAGCTTCGGGACCTCCGCGGGGGAAGCTTTCTTT. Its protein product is CASFGTSAGEAFF.

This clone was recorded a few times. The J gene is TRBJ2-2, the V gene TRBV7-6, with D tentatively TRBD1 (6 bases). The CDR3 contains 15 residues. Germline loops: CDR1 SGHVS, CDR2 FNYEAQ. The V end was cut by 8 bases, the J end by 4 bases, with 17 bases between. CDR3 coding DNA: TGTGCCAGCGTCGGGGATGAGGGGGTCACCGGGGAGCTGTTTTTT. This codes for CASVGDEGVTGELFF.

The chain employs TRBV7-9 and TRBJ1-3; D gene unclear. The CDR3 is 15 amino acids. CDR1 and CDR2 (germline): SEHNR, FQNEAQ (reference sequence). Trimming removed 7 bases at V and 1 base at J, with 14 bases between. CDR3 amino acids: CASIPQRWSGNTIYF. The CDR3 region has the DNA TGTGCCAGCATCCCCCAGAGGTGGTCTGGAAACACCATATATTTT.

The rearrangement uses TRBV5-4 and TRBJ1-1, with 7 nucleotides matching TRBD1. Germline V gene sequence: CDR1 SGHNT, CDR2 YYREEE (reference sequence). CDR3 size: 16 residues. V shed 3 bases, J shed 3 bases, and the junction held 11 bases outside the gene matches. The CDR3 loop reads CASSSGGGQLYTEAFF. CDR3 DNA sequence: TGTGCCAGCAGCTCCGGAGGGGGACAGCTATACACTGAAGCTTTCTTT.

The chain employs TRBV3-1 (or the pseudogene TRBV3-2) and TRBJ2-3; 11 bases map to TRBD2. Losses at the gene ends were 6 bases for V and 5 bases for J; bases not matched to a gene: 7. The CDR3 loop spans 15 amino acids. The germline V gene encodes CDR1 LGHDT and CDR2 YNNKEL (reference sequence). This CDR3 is CASRLAGGRGDTQYF. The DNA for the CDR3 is TGTGCCAGCAGATTAGCGGGGGGGCGTGGAGATACGCAGTATTTT.

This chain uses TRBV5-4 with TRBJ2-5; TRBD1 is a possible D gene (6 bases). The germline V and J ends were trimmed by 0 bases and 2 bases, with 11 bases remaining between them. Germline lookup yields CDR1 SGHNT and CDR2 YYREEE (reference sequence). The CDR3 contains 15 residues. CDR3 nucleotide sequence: TGTGCCAGCAGCTTGGCCAGGGGTGGTCAAGAGACCCAGTACTTC. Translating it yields CASSLARGGQETQYF.

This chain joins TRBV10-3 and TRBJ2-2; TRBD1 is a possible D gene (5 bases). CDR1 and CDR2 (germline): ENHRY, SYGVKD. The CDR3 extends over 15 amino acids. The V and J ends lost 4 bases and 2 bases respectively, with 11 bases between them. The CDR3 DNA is TGTGCCATCAGTGGAAAGACAGTCAACACCGGGGAGCTGTTTTTT. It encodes CAISGKTVNTGELFF.

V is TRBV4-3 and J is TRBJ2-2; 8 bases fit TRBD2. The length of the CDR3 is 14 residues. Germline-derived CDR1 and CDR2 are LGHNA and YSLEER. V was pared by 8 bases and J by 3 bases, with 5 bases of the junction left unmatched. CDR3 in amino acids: CASGERGYTGELFF. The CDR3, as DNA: TGCGCCAGCGGGGAGCGGGGGTACACCGGGGAGCTGTTTTTT.

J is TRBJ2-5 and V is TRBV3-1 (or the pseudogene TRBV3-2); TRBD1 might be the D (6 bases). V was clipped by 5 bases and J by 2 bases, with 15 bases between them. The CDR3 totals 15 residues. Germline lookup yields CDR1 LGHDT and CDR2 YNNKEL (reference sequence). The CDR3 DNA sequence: TGTGCCAGCAGCTCCCCGTGGCAGGGGCAAGAGACCCAGTACTTC. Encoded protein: CASSSPWQGQETQYF.

DNA of the CDR3: TGTGCCAGCATTTGGACAGGGGCGCCGAACACTGAAGCTTTCTTT. It is translated as CASIWTGAPNTEAFF. The V call is TRBV6-5, the J call TRBJ1-1, with 9 bases matching TRBD1. This CDR3 comprises 15 residues. Germline values: CDR1 MNHEY, CDR2 SVGAGI. After removal of 7 bases from V and 1 base from J, the junction contained 7 bases not matched to a gene.

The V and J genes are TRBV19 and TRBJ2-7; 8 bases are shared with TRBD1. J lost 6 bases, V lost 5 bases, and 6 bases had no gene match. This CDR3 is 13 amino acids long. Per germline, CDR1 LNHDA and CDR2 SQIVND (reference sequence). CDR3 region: CASSLSTGVEQYF. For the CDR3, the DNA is TGTGCCAGTAGTTTATCGACAGGGGTCGAGCAGTACTTC.

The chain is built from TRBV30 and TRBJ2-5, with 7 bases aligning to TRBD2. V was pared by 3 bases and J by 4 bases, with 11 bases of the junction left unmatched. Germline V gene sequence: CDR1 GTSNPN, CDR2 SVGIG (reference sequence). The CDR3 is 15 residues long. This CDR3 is CAWSDKERGVETQYF. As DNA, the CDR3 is TGTGCCTGGAGCGACAAGGAGCGGGGTGTAGAGACCCAGTACTTC.

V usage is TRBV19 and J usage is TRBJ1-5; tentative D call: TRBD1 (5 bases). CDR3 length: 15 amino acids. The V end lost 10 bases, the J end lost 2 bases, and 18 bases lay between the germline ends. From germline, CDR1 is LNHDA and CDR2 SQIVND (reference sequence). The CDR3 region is CATNGRGQGNQPQHF. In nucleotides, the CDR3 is TGTGCCACCAACGGCCGAGGACAAGGCAATCAGCCCCAGCATTTT.

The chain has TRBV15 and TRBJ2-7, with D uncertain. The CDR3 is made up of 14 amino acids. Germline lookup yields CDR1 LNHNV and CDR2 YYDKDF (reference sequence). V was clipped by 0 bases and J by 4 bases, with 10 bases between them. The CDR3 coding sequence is TGTGCCACCAGCAGAGATCGTAGCCTTTACGAGCAGTACTTC. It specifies CATSRDRSLYEQYF.

The CDR3 nucleotides read TGTGCCAGCAGTGAAAGTAGGGGATGGACTGAAGCTTTCTTT. It yields the protein CASSESRGWTEAFF. This chain joins TRBV6-1 and TRBJ1-1, with D perhaps matching TRBD1 (5 bases). V lost 2 bases, J lost 5 bases, and 12 bases lay in between. The CDR3 runs to 14 residues. Germline CDR1 reads MNHNS; CDR2 reads SASEGT.

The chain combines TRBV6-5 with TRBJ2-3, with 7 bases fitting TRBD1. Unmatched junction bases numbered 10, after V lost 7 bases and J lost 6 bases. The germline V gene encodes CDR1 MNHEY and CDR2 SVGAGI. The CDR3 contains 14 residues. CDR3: CASIERGGRDTQYF. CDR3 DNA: TGTGCCAGCATAGAACGAGGGGGCCGGGATACGCAGTATTTT.

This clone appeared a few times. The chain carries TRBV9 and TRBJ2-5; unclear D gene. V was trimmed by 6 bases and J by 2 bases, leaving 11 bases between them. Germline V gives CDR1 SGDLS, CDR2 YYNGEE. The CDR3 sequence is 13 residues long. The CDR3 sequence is CASNLHGQETQYF. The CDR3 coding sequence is TGTGCCAGCAATTTGCACGGTCAAGAGACCCAGTACTTC.